Listed here are 7 T cell receptor beta chains from one sample, sequenced in a study of blood T cell repertoires in COVID-19. Profiling relied on immunoSEQ multiplex PCR, and the TCRdb table lists in-frame clones only, not all of them. Counted here are 200,000 to 250,000 clones, 80% to 90% occurring once; the ten biggest clones make up over 4.5%. Sequencing was performed on peripheral blood. These receptors were taken from a man older than 75 with acute or convalescent COVID-19.

V is TRBV6-5 and J is TRBJ1-2; D may be TRBD1 (5 bases). CDR3 length: 15 residues. Germline lookup yields CDR1 MNHEY and CDR2 SVGAGI. V was cut by 4 bases and J by 8 bases, with 20 bases left in between. CDR3 sequence: CASSSPGVTSRGYTF. The DNA of the CDR3 is TGTGCCAGCAGTTCCCCGGGGGTGACATCTCGGGGCTACACCTTC.

The chain has TRBV7-8 and TRBJ1-2; D perhaps matches TRBD1 (6 bases). The CDR3 totals 17 residues. Germline V gene sequence: CDR1 SGHVS, CDR2 FQNEAQ. V was clipped by 2 bases and J by 0 bases, with 16 bases between them. CDR3 amino acids: CASSLRGVQGANYGYTF. In DNA, the CDR3 is TGTGCCAGCAGCTTAAGGGGTGTACAGGGTGCTAACTATGGCTACACCTTC. The full variable domain, its missing parts supplied by reference TRBV7-8 and TRBJ1-2, is GAGVSQSPRYKVAKRGQDVALRCDPISGHVSLFWYQQALGQGPEFLTYFQNEAQLDKSGLPSDRFFAERPEGSVSTLKIQRTQQEDSAVYLCASSLRGVQGANYGYTFGSGTRLTVV.

This clone was detected only once. V gene TRBV18 combines with J gene TRBJ2-2; 9 bases are shared with TRBD2. Germline values: CDR1 KGHSH, CDR2 LQKENI. CDR3 length: 15 amino acids. Trimming took 5 bases from V and 5 from J; bases not matched to a gene: 6. The CDR3 bases are TGTGCCAGCTCATCATCTAGCGGGATAACCGGGGAGCTGTTTTTT. Translating it yields CASSSSSGITGELFF.

CDR3 bases: TGTGCCAGCGGCGACGGGACAGCCCGGAACACTGAAGCTTTCTTT. This sequence encodes CASGDGTARNTEAFF. This chain connects TRBV2 to TRBJ1-1, with 7 bases aligning to TRBD1. The CDR3 loop spans 15 amino acids. Germline V gives CDR1 SNHLY, CDR2 FYNNEI. V shed 8 bases, J shed 1 base, and the junction held 10 bases outside the gene matches.

The CDR3: CASSQDRVPSGELFF. CDR3 coding DNA: TGCGCCAGCAGCCAAGACAGGGTCCCCTCCGGGGAGCTGTTTTTT. The chain carries TRBV4-1 and TRBJ2-2; D possibly corresponds to TRBD1 (5 bases). V shed 0 bases and J shed 6 bases, with 11 bases lying between them. Germline loops: CDR1 MGHRA, CDR2 YSYEKL. The CDR3 extends over 15 amino acids.

DNA of the CDR3: TGTGCCAGCTCACAGGGGACAGGCAGCACAGATACGCAGTATTTT. Its translation is CASSQGTGSTDTQYF. The V and J genes are TRBV18 and TRBJ2-3, with 8 bases identical to TRBD1. J was trimmed by 0 bases and V by 4 bases; bases with no gene match: 3. CDR3 length: 15 residues. Germline CDR1 reads KGHSH; CDR2 reads LQKENI.

V and J are TRBV15 and TRBJ2-7; 7 nucleotides line up with TRBD1. This CDR3 has 16 residues. CDR1 is LNHNV, CDR2 YYDKDF, per germline (reference sequence). The J segment lost 5 bases and the V segment lost 0 bases, leaving 10 bases of the junction unmatched. The CDR3 nucleotides are TGTGCCACCAGCAGAGAGGGACCGGGACAGAGCCACGAGCAGTACGTC. Translated, it gives CATSREGPGQSHEQYV.